This TCR beta chain was sequenced during a study of blood T cells in healthy people across ages. On this clonotype itself: Its antigen is not known.

Whole-study findings and limits: Naive T cell percentage strongly correlated with TCR beta diversity.

Each sample gave at least 6 million isolated PBMCs. A J-beta primer mix and a sample-barcoded 5' primer were used in a second PCR of roughly 6 to 12 cycles. Each cDNA molecule was tagged by a template-switch adaptor that had 12 random nucleotides. TCRdb ran MiXCR on the 5' RACE reads and lists one entry per CDR3 protein. The sample shows under 1,000,000 distinct CDR3 sequences, roughly 46% of them seen only once. Specimen: blood. The TCR comes from an older man in good health.

The CDR3 sequence: CASSESMGLPGDTQYF. The CDR3 DNA sequence: TGTGCCAGCAGTGAATCGATGGGCCTTCCGGGGGATACGCAGTATTTT. V and J are TRBV25-1 and TRBJ2-3; TRBD2 is a possible D gene (5 bases). V shed 1 base and J shed 6 bases, with 17 bases lying between them. Germline assignment: CDR1 MGHDK and CDR2 SYGVNS. There are 16 residues in the CDR3.